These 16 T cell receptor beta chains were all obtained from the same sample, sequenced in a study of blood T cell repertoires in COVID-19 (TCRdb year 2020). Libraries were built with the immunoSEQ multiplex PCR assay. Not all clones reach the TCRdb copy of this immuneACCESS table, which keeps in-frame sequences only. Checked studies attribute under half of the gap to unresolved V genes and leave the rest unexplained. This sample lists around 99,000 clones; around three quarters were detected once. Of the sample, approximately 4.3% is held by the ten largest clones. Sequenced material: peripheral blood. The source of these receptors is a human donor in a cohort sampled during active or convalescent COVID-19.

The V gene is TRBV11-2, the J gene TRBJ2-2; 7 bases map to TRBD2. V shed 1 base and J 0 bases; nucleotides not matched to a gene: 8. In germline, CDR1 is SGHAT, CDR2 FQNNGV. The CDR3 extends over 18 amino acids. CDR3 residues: CASSLAPLAGANTGELFF. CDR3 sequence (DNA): TGTGCCAGCAGCTTAGCGCCCCTCGCGGGAGCGAACACCGGGGAGCTGTTTTTT.

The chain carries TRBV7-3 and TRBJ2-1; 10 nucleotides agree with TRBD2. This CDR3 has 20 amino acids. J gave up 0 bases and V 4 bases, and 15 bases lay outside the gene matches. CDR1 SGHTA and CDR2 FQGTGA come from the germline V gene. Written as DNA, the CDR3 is TGTGCCAGCAGCTCTAAGGGGACTAGCGTTACTCCGAGCTCCTACAATGAGCAGTTCTTC. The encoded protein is CASSSKGTSVTPSSYNEQFF.

The chain's CDR3 is CASSYRDRPEKLFF. The CDR3 DNA is TGTGCCAGCAGTTACCGGGACAGACCTGAAAAACTGTTTTTT. This chain uses TRBV6-2 or TRBV6-3 with TRBJ1-4, with 7 bases aligning to TRBD1. The CDR3 runs to 14 residues. Per germline, CDR1 MNHEY and CDR2 SVGEGT. Trimming removed 2 bases from V and 7 bases from J; junction bases left unmatched: 4.

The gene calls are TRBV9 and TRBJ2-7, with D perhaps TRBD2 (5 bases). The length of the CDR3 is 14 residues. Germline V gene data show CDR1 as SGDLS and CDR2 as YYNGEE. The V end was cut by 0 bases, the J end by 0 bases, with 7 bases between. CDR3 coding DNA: TGTGCCAGCAGCGTAGGAGGGAACTCCTACGAGCAGTACTTC. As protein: CASSVGGNSYEQYF.

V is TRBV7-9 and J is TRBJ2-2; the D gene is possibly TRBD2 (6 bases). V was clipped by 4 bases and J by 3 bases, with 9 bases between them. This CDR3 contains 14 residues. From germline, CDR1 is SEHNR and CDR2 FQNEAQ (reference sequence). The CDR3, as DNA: TGTGCCAGCAGCTCGGGACTTTACACCGGGGAGCTGTTTTTT. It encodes CASSSGLYTGELFF.

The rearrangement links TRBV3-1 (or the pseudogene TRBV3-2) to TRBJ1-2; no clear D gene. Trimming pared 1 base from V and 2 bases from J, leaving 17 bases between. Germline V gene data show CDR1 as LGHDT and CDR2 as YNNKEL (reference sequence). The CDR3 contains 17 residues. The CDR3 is CASSQATGPPSNYGYTF. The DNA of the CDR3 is TGTGCCAGCAGCCAAGCTACTGGGCCCCCCTCAAACTATGGCTACACCTTC.

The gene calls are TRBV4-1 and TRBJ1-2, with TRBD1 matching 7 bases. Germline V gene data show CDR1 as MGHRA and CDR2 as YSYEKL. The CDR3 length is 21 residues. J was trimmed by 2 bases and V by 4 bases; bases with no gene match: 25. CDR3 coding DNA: TGCGCCAGCAGCCGCCTCCCTGGAGTAGGCCGGAGACAGGGCGGGAACTATGGCTACACCTTC. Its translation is CASSRLPGVGRRQGGNYGYTF.

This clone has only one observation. The CDR3 coding sequence is TGTGCCAGTAGTATGGAGCCGGGCAGGACTTATGGCTACACCTTC. Its translation: CASSMEPGRTYGYTF. The V and J genes are TRBV19 and TRBJ1-2; unclear D gene. This CDR3 has 15 residues. V lost 3 bases to trimming and J lost 5 bases, with 16 bases between them. Germline lookup yields CDR1 LNHDA and CDR2 SQIVND (reference sequence).

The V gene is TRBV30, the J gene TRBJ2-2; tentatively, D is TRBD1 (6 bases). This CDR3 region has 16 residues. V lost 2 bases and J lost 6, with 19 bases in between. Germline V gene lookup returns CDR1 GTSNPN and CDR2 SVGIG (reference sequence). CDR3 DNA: TGTGCCTGGAGTCGTACCACAGGGTTTGTGGCCGGGGAGCTGTTTTTT. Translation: CAWSRTTGFVAGELFF.

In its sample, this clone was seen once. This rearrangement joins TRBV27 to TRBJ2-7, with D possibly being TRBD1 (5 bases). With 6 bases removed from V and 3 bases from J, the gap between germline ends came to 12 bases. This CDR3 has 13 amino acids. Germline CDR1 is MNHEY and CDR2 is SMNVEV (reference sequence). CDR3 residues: CASRKGALYEQYF. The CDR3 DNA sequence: TGTGCCAGCAGAAAAGGGGCCCTCTACGAGCAGTACTTC.

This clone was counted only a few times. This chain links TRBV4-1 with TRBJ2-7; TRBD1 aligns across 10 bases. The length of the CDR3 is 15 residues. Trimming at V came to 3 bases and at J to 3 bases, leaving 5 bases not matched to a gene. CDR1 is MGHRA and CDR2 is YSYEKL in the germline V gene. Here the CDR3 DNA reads TGCGCCAGCAGCCAGGGACAGGGGCGATTCTACGAGCAGTACTTC. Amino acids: CASSQGQGRFYEQYF.

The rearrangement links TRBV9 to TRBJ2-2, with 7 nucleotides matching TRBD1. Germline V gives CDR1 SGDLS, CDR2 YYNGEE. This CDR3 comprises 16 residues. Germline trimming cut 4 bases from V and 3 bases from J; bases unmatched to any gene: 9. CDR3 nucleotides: TGTGCCAGCAGCTTCAGGGACAGCGGCCACACCGGGGAGCTGTTTTTT. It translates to CASSFRDSGHTGELFF.

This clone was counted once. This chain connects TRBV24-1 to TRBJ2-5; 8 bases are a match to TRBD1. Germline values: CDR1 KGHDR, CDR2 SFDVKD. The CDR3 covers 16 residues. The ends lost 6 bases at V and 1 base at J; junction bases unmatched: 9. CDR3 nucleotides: TGTGCCACCAGTACCCCCGGGGGACAGGTCCAAGAGACCCAGTACTTC. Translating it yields CATSTPGGQVQETQYF.

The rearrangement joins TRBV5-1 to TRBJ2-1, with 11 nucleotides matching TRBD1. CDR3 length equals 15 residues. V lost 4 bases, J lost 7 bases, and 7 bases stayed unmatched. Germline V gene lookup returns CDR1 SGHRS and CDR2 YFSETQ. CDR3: CASSPTGTGGNEQFF. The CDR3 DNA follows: TGCGCCAGCAGCCCCACCGGGACAGGGGGTAATGAGCAGTTCTTC.

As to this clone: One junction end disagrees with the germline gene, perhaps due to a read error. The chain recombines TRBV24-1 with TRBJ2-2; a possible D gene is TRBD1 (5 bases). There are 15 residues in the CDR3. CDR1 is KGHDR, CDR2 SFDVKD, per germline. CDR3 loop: CATNDWTSGPGELFF. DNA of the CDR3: TGTGCCACCAATGATTGGACATCAGGACCCGGGGAGCTGTTTTTT.

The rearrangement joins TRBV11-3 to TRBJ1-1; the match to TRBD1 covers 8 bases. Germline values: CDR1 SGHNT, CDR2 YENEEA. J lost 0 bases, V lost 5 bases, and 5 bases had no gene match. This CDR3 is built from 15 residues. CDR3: CASSDRGSMNTEAFF. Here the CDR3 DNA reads TGTGCCAGCAGCGACAGGGGATCTATGAACACTGAAGCTTTCTTT.